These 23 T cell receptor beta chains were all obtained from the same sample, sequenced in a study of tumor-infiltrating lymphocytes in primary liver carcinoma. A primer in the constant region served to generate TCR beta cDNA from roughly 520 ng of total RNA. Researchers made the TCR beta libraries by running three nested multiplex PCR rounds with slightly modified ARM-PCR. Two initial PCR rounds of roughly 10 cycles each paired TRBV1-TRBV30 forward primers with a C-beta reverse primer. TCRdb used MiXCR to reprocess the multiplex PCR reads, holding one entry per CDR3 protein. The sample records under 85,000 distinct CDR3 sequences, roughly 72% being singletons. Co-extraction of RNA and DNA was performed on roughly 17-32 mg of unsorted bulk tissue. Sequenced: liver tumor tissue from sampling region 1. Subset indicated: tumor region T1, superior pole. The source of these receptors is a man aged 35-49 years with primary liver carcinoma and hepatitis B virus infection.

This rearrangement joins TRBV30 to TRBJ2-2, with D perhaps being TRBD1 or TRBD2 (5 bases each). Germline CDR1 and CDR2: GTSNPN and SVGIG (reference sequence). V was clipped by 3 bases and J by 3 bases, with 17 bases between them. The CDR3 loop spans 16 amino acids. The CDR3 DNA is TGTGCCTGGAGCGGCTTTGGGACGGACGACACCGGGGAGCTGTTTTTT. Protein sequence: CAWSGFGTDDTGELFF.

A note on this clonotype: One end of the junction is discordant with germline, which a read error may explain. The CDR3 DNA is TGTACCAGCAGCATGCAAGAGGCCCAGTACTTC. It specifies CTSSMQEAQYF. V is TRBV11-1 and J is TRBJ2-5; D is unresolved. CDR3 length equals 11 residues. Per the germline V gene, CDR1 is SGHAT and CDR2 is FQDESV (reference sequence).

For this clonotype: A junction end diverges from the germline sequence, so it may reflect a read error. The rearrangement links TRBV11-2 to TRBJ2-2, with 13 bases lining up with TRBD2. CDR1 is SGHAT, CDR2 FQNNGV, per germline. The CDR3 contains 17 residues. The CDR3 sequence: CGSSLLAGGPGIGELFF. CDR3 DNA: TGTGGCAGCAGCTTACTAGCGGGAGGGCCTGGTATCGGGGAGCTGTTTTTT.

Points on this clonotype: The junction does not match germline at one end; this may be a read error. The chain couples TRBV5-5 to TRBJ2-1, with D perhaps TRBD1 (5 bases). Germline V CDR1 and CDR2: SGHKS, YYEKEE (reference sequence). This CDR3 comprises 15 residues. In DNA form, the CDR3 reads TGTGCCATCAGCTTGGTGGACATGAGCTACAATGAGCAGTTCTTC. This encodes CAISLVDMSYNEQFF.

The CDR3 region is CSGLAVSYEQYF. The DNA of the CDR3 is TGCAGTGGACTAGCGGTATCCTACGAGCAGTACTTC. The rearrangement joins TRBV20-1 to TRBJ2-7; 9 nucleotides match TRBD2. The CDR3 covers 12 residues. Looked up from germline, CDR1 is DFQATT and CDR2 is SNEGSKA (reference sequence). The V gene end was trimmed by 7 bases and the J gene end by 1 base; junction bases not matched to a gene: 2.

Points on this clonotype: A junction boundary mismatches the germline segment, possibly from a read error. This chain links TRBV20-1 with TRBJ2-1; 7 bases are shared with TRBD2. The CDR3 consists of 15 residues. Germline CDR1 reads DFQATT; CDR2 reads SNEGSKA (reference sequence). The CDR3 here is CSARDTGGSYNEQFF. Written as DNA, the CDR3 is TGCAGTGCCAGAGATACGGGAGGTAGTTACAATGAGCAGTTCTTC.

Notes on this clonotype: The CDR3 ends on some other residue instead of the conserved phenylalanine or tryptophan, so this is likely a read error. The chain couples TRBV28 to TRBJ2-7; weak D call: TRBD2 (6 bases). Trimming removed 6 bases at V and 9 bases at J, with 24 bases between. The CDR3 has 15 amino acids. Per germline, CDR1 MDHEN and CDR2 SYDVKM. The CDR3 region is CASSRIGGVESGQYL. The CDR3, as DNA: TGTGCCAGCAGCCGTATAGGAGGGGTTGAGTCAGGGCAGTACCTC.

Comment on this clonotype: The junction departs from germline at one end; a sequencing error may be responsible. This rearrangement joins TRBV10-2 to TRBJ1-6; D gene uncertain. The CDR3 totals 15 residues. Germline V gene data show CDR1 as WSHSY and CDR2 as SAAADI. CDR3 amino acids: CTSSESTSTNSPLRF. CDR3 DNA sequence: TGCACCAGCAGTGAGTCGACGAGCACAAATTCACCCCTCCGCTTT.

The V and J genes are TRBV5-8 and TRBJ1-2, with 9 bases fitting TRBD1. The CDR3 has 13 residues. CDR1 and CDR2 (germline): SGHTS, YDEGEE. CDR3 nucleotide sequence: TGTACCATCAGCCTGGGACAGGGAGACGGCTACACCTTC. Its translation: CTISLGQGDGYTF.

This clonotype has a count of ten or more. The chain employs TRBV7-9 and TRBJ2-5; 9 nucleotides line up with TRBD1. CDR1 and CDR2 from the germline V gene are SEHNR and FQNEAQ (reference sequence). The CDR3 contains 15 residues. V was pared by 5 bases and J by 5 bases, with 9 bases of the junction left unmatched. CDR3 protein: CASSAGTGRLETQYF. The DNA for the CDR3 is TGTGCCAGCAGCGCCGGGACAGGGAGGTTGGAGACCCAGTACTTC.

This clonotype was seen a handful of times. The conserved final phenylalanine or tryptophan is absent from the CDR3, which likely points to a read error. The chain's CDR3 is CTSSSPGGKGRYEQYL. The DNA of the CDR3 is TGTACCAGCAGTTCCCCCGGTGGGAAGGGACGGTACGAGCAGTACCTC. The V and J genes are TRBV28 and TRBJ2-7; either TRBD1 or TRBD2 may fit D (5 bases each). The germline V gene encodes CDR1 MDHEN and CDR2 SYDVKM. This CDR3 is built from 16 residues.

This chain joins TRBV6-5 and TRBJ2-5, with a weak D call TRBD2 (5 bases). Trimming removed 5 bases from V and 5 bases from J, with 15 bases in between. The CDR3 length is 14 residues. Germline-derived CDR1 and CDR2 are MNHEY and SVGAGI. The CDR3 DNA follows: TGTGCCAGCAGTCGAACGGGATCTTGGGAGACCCAGTACTTC. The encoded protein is CASSRTGSWETQYF.

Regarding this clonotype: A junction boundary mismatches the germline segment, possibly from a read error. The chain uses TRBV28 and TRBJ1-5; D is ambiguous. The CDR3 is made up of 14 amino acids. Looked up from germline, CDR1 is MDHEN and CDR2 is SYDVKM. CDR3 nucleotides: TGTGCCAGCAGTCCTGACGGAAGCAATCAGTCCCAGCATTTT. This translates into CASSPDGSNQSQHF.

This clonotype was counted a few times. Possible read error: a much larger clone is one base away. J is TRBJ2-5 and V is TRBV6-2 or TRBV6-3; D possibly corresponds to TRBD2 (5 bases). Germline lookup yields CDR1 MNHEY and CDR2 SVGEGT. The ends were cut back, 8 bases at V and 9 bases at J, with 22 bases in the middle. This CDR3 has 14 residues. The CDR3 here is CASGERALEEAQYF. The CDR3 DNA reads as TGTGCCAGCGGCGAGCGTGCCCTCGAGGAGGCCCAGTACTTC.

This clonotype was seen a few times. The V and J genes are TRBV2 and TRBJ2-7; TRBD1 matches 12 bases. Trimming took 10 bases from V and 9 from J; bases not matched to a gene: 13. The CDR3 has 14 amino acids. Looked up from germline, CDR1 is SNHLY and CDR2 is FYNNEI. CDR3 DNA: TGTGCCACCAAAGCCGGGACAGGGGGCAACGTGCAGTACTTC. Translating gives CATKAGTGGNVQYF.

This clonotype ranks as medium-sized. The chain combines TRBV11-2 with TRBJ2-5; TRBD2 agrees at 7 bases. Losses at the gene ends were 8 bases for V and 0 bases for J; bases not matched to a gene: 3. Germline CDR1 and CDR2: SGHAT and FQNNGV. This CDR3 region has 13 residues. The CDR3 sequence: CASGGGDQETQYF. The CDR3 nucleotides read TGTGCCAGCGGGGGGGGGGACCAAGAGACCCAGTACTTC.

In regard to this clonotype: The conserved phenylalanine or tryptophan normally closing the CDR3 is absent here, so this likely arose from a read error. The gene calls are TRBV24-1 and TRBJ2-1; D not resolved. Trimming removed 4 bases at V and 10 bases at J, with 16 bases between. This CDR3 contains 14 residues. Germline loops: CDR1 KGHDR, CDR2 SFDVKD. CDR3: CATSELVGIGEQFY. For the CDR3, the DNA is TGTGCCACCAGTGAGTTAGTTGGGATCGGGGAGCAGTTCTAC.

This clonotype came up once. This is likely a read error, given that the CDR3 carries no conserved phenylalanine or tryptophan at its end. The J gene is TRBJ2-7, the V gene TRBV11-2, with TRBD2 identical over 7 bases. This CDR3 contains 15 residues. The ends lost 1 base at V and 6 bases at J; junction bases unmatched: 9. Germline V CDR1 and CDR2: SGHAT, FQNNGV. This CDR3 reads CASSLVGGSSREQYL. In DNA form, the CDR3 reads TGTGCCAGCAGCTTAGTGGGGGGGAGCTCCCGCGAGCAGTACCTC.

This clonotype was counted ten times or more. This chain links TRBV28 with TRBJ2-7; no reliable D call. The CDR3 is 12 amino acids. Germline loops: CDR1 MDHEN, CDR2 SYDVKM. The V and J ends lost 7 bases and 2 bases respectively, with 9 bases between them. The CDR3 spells CASTKSPYEQYF. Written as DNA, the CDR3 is TGTGCCAGCACCAAATCCCCCTACGAGCAGTACTTC.

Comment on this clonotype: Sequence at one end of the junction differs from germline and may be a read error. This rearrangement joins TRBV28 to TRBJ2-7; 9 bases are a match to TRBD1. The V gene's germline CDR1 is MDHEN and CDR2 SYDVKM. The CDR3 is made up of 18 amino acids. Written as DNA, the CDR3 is TGTGCCAGCAGTTTGGGTCCAGGGACAGGGCTAGGTGCCTACGAGAAGTACTTC. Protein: CASSLGPGTGLGAYEKYF.

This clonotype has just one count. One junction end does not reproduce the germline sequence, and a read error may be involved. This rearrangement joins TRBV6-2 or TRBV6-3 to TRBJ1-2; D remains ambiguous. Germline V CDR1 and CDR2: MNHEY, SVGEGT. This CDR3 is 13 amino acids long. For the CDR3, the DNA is TGTGCCAGCTGTTACGACGGTAACTATGGTTACACCTTC. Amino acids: CASCYDGNYGYTF.

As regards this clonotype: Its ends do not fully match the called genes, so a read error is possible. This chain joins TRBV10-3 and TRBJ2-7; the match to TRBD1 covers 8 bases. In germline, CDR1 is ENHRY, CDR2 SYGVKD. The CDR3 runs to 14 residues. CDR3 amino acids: CVISSRAQGDVQYF. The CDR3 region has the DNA TGTGTCATCAGTTCTAGGGCACAGGGGGACGTGCAGTACTTC.

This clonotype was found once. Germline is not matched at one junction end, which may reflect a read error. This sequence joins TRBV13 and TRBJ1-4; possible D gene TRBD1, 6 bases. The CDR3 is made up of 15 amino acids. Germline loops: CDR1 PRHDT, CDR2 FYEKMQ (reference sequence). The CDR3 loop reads CAGSEGGIGSEKLFF. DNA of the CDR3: TGTGCCGGCAGCGAGGGGGGCATCGGGAGTGAAAAACTGTTTTTT.